The rows below give T cell receptor beta chains drawn from one sample of a study of blood T cell repertoires in COVID-19. Clones were read by immunoSEQ multiplex PCR, and TCRdb kept only the in-frame ones, dropping some. The sample shows over 120,000 clones, roughly 84% of them seen only once. Sequenced input: peripheral blood. The source of these receptors is a human donor in a cohort sampled during active COVID-19. The CDR3 runs from the conserved cysteine through the conserved F or W. The D gene is left open where the match is weak. Clone size is shown for a subset of rows, as once, few, many or a class of expanded clone.

TRBJ1-1	TRBV2	-	-	TGTGCCAGCAGTGAAGCAAGGGGAGGGGACACTGAAGCTTTCTTT	CASSEARGGDTEAFF
TRBJ1-6	TRBV6-5	-	-	TGTGCCAGCAAAAACGGGGGTCATAATTCACCCCTCCACTTT	CASKNGGHNSPLHF
TRBJ2-5	TRBV28	-	-	TGTGCCAGCAGCACCCCAGGGCGAGAGACCCAGTACTTC	CASSTPGRETQYF
TRBJ1-4	TRBV7-6	-	TRBD1	TGTGCCAGCAGCTATCGCGGACAGGAGGCTAATGAAAAACTGTTTTTT	CASSYRGQEANEKLFF
TRBJ1-2	TRBV2	-	-	TGTGCCAGCAGTGAAGCTGGTCGAGAACTTAACTATGGCTACACCTTC	CASSEAGRELNYGYTF
TRBJ1-2	TRBV2	once	-	TGTGCCACATTCAACCGGGTTCTCGGCTACACCTTC	CATFNRVLGYTF
TRBJ1-2	TRBV6-1	-	-	TGTGCCAGCAGTGAAGCTGAGGGTTCTGGGACCTTC	CASSEAEGSGTF
TRBJ1-1	TRBV7-9	-	-	TGTGCCAGCAGCCTGGGGCCGGTAAACACTGAAGCTTTCTTT	CASSLGPVNTEAFF
TRBJ2-1	TRBV18	-	-	TGTGCCAGCTCACCACCGGGCTTAGGGGAAGATGAGCAGTTCTTC	CASSPPGLGEDEQFF
TRBJ2-7	TRBV7-9	-	-	TGTGCCAGCAGCCACAACAGCAACTACGAGCAGTACTTC	CASSHNSNYEQYF
TRBJ2-5	TRBV5-1	-	TRBD2	TGCGCCAGCAGCTTGGGACTAGCGGGGGGTTCAGAGACCCAGTACTTC	CASSLGLAGGSETQYF
TRBJ2-1	TRBV5-1	-	TRBD1	TGCGCCAGCAGCTTCGGCCAGAGGGACAGGGAGCAGTTCTTC	CASSFGQRDREQFF
TRBJ2-4	TRBV5-6	-	-	TGTGCCAGCAGCGGGGGGTCGGCCAAAAACATTCAGTACTTC	CASSGGSAKNIQYF
TRBJ1-5	TRBV28	-	-	TGTGCCAGCAGTCCGAGGGCGGCCCTCAATCAGCCCCAGCATTTT	CASSPRAALNQPQHF